The rows below give T cell receptor beta chains drawn from one sample of a study of T-cell reconstitution after alpha-beta-depleted transplantation in children. TCRdb re-derived calls from the PCR reads in MiXCR, one entry per CDR3 protein. The sample has just over 950,000 distinct CDR3 sequences, about 29% seen once; the top ten hold about 28%. The input for sequencing was PBMCs, mostly from graft donor cells, taken 360 days after TCRalphabeta/CD19-depleted stem cell transplant. These TCRs come from a boy in the first two years of life who had a stem cell transplant for SCID, so the T cells may come from the graft donor. The CDR3 runs from the conserved cysteine through the conserved F or W. Clone size is given for some rows only: seen once, a few or many times, or a class if the clone is expanded.

TRBJ2-6 TRBV7-9 . CASSNRRNGANVLTF
TRBJ2-1 TRBV7-8 . CASSLEGGGPLGQFF
TRBJ2-1 TRBV7-6 many CASSLIPNNEQFF
TRBJ2-2 TRBV12-3/TRBV12-4 . CASSKQGSWELFF
TRBJ2-7 TRBV5-1 few CASSRDISSSYEQYF
TRBJ1-1 TRBV5-5 . CASSRDRGVLYTEAFF
TRBJ2-1 TRBV11-3 . CASSLGPGKALYNEQFF
TRBJ1-1 TRBV12-3/TRBV12-4 . CASSSTTEAFF
TRBJ2-3 TRBV12-5 . CASGLVGAPFTDTQYF
TRBJ2-7 TRBV5-1 . CASSLEGHLRVEQYF
TRBJ2-1 TRBV9 . CASSSSGGAVYEQFF
TRBJ2-1 TRBV6-2/TRBV6-3 . CASGGASGEQFF
TRBJ2-3 TRBV5-4 . CASSPPLRHPTDTQYF
TRBJ2-1 TRBV27 many CASSFPGREQFF
TRBJ2-7 TRBV9 . CASSVGQGREQYF
TRBJ2-5 TRBV20-1 . CSASRGDGGRETQYF
TRBJ1-1 TRBV6-2/TRBV6-3 few CASSWNRRAGEAFF
TRBJ2-7 TRBV5-1 few CASSLGAISYEQYF
TRBJ1-1 TRBV7-9 many CASSLGNLPTEAFF
TRBJ2-3 TRBV10-3 . CAISEFWAGDPLDTQYF
TRBJ2-2 TRBV7-9 few CASRWGPNTGELFF
TRBJ2-5 TRBV9 . CASSVDWGAGETQYF
TRBJ1-6 TRBV12-3/TRBV12-4 . CASSFLQRSYSPLHF
TRBJ2-2 TRBV5-1 . CASSREAWGRDTGELFF
TRBJ2-1 TRBV7-2 many CASSPGGFNEQFF
TRBJ2-5 TRBV5-1 . CASSWNRETQYF
TRBJ2-3 TRBV10-2 . CASSEEAMSMSSTDTQYF
TRBJ1-2 TRBV29-1 . CSVWDRAYGYTF
TRBJ2-3 TRBV7-9 . CASSISSVGTQYF
TRBJ2-3 TRBV5-1 few CASSLEDRGHDTQYF
TRBJ1-3 TRBV9 . CASSVTPGGGGNTIYF
TRBJ2-3 TRBV29-1 . CSFSQGPGPTDTQYF
TRBJ1-5 TRBV4-1 . CASSQGQGPNQPQHF
TRBJ2-3 TRBV7-3 many CASSLFGATDTQYF
TRBJ2-5 TRBV6-1 . CASSRTGVGTQYF
TRBJ1-5 TRBV7-8 few CASSLGDSLQPQHF
TRBJ2-7 TRBV5-1 . CASSPQAGIEHEQYF
TRBJ2-7 TRBV28 . CASSASGGSYEQYF
TRBJ1-5 TRBV5-1 . CASSLGPPYNQPQHF
TRBJ2-1 TRBV7-3 few CASSNGLTSYNEQFF
TRBJ2-2 TRBV7-2 . CASSSPRRPTGELFF
TRBJ1-5 TRBV5-5 . CASSLAEGDRDLNQPQHF
TRBJ2-2 TRBV15 . CATSEETGELFF
TRBJ2-5 TRBV20-1 . CSARGTLEGETQYF
TRBJ1-2 TRBV6-5 . CASSSQGTGYGYTF